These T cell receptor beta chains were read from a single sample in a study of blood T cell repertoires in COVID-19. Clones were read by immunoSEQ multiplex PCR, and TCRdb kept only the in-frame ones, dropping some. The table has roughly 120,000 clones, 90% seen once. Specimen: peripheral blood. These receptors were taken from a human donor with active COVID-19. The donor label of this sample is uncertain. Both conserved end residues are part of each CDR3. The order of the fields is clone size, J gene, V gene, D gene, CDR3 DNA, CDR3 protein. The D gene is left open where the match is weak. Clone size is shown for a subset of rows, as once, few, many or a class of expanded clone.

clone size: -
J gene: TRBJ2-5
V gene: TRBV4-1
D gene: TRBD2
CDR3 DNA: TGCGCCAGCAGCCAAGTTGCGGGGGACCCCCAAGAGACCCAGTACTTC
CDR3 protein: CASSQVAGDPQETQYF

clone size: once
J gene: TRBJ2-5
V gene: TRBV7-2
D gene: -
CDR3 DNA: TGTGCCAGCAGCTTAGAAGGGGGTGGGGAGACCCAGTACTTC
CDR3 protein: CASSLEGGGETQYF

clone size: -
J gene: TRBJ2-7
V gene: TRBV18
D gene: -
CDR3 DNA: TGTGCCAGCTCACTATTGGGGCGCGGGGGCGCGTTACCTGGGTACGAGCAGTACTTC
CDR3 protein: CASSLLGRGGALPGYEQYF

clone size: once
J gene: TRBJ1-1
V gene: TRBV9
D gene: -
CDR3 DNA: TGTGCCAGCAGCGTTTCCTTTGGACAGAAGAACACTGAAGCTTTCTTT
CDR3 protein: CASSVSFGQKNTEAFF

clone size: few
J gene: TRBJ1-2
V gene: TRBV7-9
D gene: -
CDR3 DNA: TGTGCCAGCAGCTATCGGGACTATGGCTACACCTTC
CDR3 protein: CASSYRDYGYTF

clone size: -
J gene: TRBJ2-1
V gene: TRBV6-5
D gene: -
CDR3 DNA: TGTGCCAGCAGCTTTACGTTCGGAGGGCCCGAGCAGTTCTTC
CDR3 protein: CASSFTFGGPEQFF

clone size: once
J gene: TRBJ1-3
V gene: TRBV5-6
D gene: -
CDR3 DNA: TGTGCCAGCAGCTTACTCTCGGGGGGTTTTGGAAACACCATATATTTT
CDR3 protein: CASSLLSGGFGNTIYF

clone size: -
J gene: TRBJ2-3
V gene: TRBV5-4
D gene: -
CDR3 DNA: TGTGCCAGCAGCTTGGCCCTAGCGTCCAGGCAGTATTTT
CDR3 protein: CASSLALASRQYF

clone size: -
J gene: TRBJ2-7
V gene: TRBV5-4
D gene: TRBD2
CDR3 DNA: TGTGCCAGCAGTCGGGGGGGGAGTCGAAACGAGCAGTACTTC
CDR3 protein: CASSRGGSRNEQYF

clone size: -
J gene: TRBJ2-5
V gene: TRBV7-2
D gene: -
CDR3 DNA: TGTGCCAGCAGCTTAGCGATCAGCAGGGGCCAAGAGACCCAGTACTTC
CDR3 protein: CASSLAISRGQETQYF

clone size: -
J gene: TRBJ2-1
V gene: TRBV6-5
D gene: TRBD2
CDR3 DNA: TGTGCCAGCAGGAGGGGTAGCGGGAGTGAGCAGTTCTTC
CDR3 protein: CASRRGSGSEQFF

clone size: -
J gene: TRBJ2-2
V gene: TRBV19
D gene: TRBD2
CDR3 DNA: TGTGCCAGTAGTAGGGTGCTAGCGGGGCGCGCGAACACCGGGGAGCTGTTTTTT
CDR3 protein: CASSRVLAGRANTGELFF

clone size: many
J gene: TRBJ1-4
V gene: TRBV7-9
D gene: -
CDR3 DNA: TGTGCCAGCAACCTCCGAGACTACGGAGCAACTAATGAAAAACTGTTTTTT
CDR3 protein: CASNLRDYGATNEKLFF

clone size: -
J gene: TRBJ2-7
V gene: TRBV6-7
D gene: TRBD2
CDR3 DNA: TGTGCCAGCAGTTACTCGATTCTCGTAGGCGGGGGCGAGCAGTACTTC
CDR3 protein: CASSYSILVGGGEQYF

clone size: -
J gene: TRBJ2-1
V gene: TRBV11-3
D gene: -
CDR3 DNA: TGTGCCAGCAGCTTTCAGGGTCGTAATGAGCAGTTCTTC
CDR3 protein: CASSFQGRNEQFF

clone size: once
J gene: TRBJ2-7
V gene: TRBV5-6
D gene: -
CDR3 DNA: TGTGCCAGCAGCTGGATATCAGGGATCAACGAGCAGTACTTC
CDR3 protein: CASSWISGINEQYF

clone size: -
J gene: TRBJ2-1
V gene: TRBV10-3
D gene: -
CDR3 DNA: TGTGCCATCAGTGAGTTGACACAAAACAATGAGCAGTTCTTC
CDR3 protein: CAISELTQNNEQFF

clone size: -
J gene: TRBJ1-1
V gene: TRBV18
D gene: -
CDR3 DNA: TGTGCCAGCTCACCGCGTGAAGCTTTCTTT
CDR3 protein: CASSPREAFF

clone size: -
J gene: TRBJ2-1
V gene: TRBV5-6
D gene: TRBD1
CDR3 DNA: TGTGCCAGCAGCTTGTCCTGGGGACAGGTTTCGGAGTTCTTC
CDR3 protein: CASSLSWGQVSEFF

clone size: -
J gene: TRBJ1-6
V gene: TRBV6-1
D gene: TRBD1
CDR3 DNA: TGTGCCAGCAGTGAAGTGGCAGGGGGTAATTCACCCCTCCACTTT
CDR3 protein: CASSEVAGGNSPLHF

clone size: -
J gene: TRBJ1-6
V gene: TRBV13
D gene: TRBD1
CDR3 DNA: TGTGCCAGCAGCTTCACGCAGGGGGCGTCCTATAATTCACCCCTCCACTTT
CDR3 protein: CASSFTQGASYNSPLHF

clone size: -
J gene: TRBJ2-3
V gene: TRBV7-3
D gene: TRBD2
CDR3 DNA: TGTGCCAGCAGCTTAGTCCCTAGCGGGGGCTTCACAGATACGCAGTATTTT
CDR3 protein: CASSLVPSGGFTDTQYF

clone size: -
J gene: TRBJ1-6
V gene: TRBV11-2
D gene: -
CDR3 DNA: TGTGCCAGCAGCTTACGTGGGCCCTCCTATAATTCACCCCTCCACTTT
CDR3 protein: CASSLRGPSYNSPLHF

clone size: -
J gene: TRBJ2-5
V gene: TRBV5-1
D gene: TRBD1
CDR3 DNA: TGCGCCAGCAGGGTGGACAGGGGAAGGGAGCGGGCGTCACAAGAGACCCAGTACTTC
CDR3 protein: CASRVDRGRERASQETQYF

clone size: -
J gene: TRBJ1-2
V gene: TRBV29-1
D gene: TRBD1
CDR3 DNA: TGCAGCGGATCGACAGGGGGCGCAGGTGGCTACACCTTC
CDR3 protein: CSGSTGGAGGYTF

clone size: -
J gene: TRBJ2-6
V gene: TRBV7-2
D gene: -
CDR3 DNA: TGTGCCAGCACGACTGGCATCTCTGGGGCCAACGTCCTGACTTTC
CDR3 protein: CASTTGISGANVLTF

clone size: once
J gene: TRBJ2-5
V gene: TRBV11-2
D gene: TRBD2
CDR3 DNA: TGTGCCAGCAGCTTTTACGGGGGGGGCGAGACCCAGTACTTC
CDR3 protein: CASSFYGGGETQYF

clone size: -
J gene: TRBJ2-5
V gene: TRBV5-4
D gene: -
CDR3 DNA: TGTGCCAGCAGCTTTTATTACGGGGAGACCCAGTACTTC
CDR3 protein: CASSFYYGETQYF

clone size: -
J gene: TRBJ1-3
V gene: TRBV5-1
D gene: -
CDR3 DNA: TGCGCCAGCAGCCTCGCCCTCTCGAGAGGAAACACCATATATTTT
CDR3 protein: CASSLALSRGNTIYF

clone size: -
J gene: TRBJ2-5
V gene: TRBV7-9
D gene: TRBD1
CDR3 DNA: TGTGCCAGCAGGACGACAGGGGGCGAGGAGACCCAGTACTTC
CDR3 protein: CASRTTGGEETQYF

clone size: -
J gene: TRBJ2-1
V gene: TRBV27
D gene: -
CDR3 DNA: TGTGCCAGCAGTTTCCTCGCGACAGAGAGTGAGCAGTTCTTC
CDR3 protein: CASSFLATESEQFF

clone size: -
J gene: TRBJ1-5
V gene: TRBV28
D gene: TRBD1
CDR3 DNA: TGTGCCAGCAGTACGGCGACAGGGCCTTTATTCAATCAGCCCCAGCATTTT
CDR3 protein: CASSTATGPLFNQPQHF

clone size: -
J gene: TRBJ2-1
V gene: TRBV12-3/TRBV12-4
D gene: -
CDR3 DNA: TGTGCCAGCAGTTTAACAGGGTACAATGAGCAGTTCTTC
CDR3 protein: CASSLTGYNEQFF

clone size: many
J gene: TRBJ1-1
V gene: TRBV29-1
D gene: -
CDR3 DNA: TGCAGCGTTGTGCGGGGGGCGTTCGGGGTGCCTACTGAAGCTTTCTTT
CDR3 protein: CSVVRGAFGVPTEAFF

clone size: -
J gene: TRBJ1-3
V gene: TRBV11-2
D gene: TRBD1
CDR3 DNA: TGTGCCAGCAGCTTCAGACAGGGGACGCTTGGAAACACCATATATTTT
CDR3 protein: CASSFRQGTLGNTIYF

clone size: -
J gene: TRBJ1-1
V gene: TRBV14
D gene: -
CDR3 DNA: TGTGCCAGCAGCCAAGAATATAGACAGAACACTGAAGCTTTCTTT
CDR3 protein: CASSQEYRQNTEAFF

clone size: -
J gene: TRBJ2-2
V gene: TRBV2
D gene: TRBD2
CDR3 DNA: TGTGCCAGCAGTGCCCCATTAGCGGGGGGTAACACCGGGGAGCTGTTTTTT
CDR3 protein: CASSAPLAGGNTGELFF

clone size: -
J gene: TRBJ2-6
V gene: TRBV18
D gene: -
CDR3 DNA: TGTGCCAGCTCACCGCAGGCCGTCTCTGGGGCCAACGTCCTGACTTTC
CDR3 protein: CASSPQAVSGANVLTF

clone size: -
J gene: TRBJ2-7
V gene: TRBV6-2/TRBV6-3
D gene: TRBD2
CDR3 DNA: TGTGCCAGCAGTTACTTACCTCAGCGGGGGCCCTCCTACGAGCAGTACTTC
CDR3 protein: CASSYLPQRGPSYEQYF

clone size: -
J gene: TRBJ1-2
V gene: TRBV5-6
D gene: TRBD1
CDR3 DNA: TGTGCCAGCAGCTCACAGGGGGTTAGTGGCTACACCTTC
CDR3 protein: CASSSQGVSGYTF

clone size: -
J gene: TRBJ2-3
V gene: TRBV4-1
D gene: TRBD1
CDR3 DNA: TGCGCCAGCAGCCCACATGGACAGGGCACAGATACGCAGTATTTT
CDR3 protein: CASSPHGQGTDTQYF

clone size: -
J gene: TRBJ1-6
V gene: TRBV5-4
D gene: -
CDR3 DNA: TGTGCCAGCAGCTTGGAACAGTTCGGCTCACCCCTCCACTTT
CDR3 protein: CASSLEQFGSPLHF

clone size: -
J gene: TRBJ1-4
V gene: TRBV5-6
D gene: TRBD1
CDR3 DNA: TGTGCCAGCAGCCGACGACAGGGTGAAAAACTGTTTTTT
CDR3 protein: CASSRRQGEKLFF

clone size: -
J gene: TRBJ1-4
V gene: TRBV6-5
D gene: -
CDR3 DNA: TGTGCCAGCAGTTACTCGAAGGGGTGGCTTAATGAAAAACTGTTTTTT
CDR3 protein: CASSYSKGWLNEKLFF

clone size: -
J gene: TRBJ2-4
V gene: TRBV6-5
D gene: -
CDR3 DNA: TGTGCCAGCAGTTACTCGCTTAGCTTGGGAAACATTCAGTACTTC
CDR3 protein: CASSYSLSLGNIQYF

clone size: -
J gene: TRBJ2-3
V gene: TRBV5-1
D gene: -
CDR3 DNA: TGCGCCAGCAGCTTGCAGGCGGGAAGCACAGATACGCAGTATTTT
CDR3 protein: CASSLQAGSTDTQYF

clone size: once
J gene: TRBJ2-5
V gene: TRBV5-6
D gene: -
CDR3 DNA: TGTGCCAGCAGCCAAACAGCCGGTCTAAACCAAGAGACCCAGTACTTC
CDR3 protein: CASSQTAGLNQETQYF

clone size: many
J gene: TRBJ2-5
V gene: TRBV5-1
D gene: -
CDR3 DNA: TGCGCCAGCAGCTTGTCCCCCCAGGACTACCGACAAGAGACCCAGTACTTC
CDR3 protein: CASSLSPQDYRQETQYF

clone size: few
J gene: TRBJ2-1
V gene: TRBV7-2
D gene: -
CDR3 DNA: TGTGCCAGCAGCTCATGGGGGAGGTTAGGTGAGCAGTTCTTC
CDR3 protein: CASSSWGRLGEQFF

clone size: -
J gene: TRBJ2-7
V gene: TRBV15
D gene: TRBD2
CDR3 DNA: TGTGCCACCAGCCGCTTAGCGGGGGGAAACTACGAGCAGTACTTC
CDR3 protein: CATSRLAGGNYEQYF